The clone carrying this TCR beta chain was counted many times. Its antigen is currently unknown. Trimming removed 5 bases at V and 4 bases at J, with 21 bases between. Per the germline V gene, CDR1 is SEHNR and CDR2 is FQNEAQ (reference sequence). The CDR3 runs to 17 residues. The data stem from a study of molecular identifiers for immune sequencing clone quantification. The study's findings and limits: Spiked Jurkat TCR RNA equal to one cell could reportedly be picked out among some 1 million naive cells.

TCRdb called the PCR reads again in MiXCR, with one record for every CDR3 protein. This sample has 55,000 to 75,000 distinct CDR3 sequences; about a fifth occur once, and the top ten carry around 1.5%. The TCR sequence derives from a human donor in good health. Some libraries in this study had Jurkat cell RNA spiked in. Input material: naive CD8+ T cells from blood, with Jurkat cell RNA spiked in. Indicated subset: FACS-sorted CD8+CD4-CCR7+CD45RA+ naive T cells. This sequence joins TRBV7-9 and TRBJ2-1; D might be TRBD1 or TRBD2, each matching 6 bases. The CDR3 nucleotides read TGTGCCAGCAGCCAAGCCCTGGGGGGACACGATTACAATGAGCAGTTCTTC. It encodes CASSQALGGHDYNEQFF.